Given below is one TCR beta chain in context. Its antigen is undetermined. Both 60 Vbeta primers and 13 Jbeta primers went into the PCR. Sequencing was performed with immunoSEQ multiplex PCR; in TCRdb, only in-frame clones are kept and a portion is missing. The repertoire table contains roughly 70,000 clones. V dropped 6 bases and J dropped 5; count of bases not matched to a gene: 7. Germline V CDR1 and CDR2: MNHEY, SVGAGI. The CDR3 covers 13 residues. The entry originates in a study of cytomegalovirus exposure and HLA in healthy donors. The wider study: A prior study identified roughly 110 million unique TCR beta sequences from about 179 million T cells. Study conclusions and caveats: Later analysis identified a missense DCLRE1C variant that was linked to TCR beta V- and J-gene trimming. Most TCRs appeared rarely, but some public TCRs recurred in many donors.

Sample: PBMCs. The TCR was taken from a female donor in good health and CMV-seropositive. This chain joins TRBV6-5 and TRBJ2-7, with TRBD1 identical over 7 bases. The DNA for the CDR3 is TGTGCCAGCAGCCGCGACAGGGCCCACGAGCAGTACTTC. Protein: CASSRDRAHEQYF.